Listed below are T cell receptor beta chains from one sample, sequenced in a study of cytomegalovirus exposure and HLA in healthy donors. TCRdb keeps only in-frame clones here, not all; method: immunoSEQ multiplex PCR. The table lists under 150,000 clones, around 83% of them singletons. Sequencing was carried out using PBMCs. The receptors were gathered from a man in his fifties in good health and CMV-seronegative. CDR3s include the opening cysteine and the closing phenylalanine or tryptophan. Each record gives: J gene, CDR3 length, V gene, CDR3 protein.

J: TRBJ1-1; length: 13; V: TRBV19; CDR3: CASRRTVNTEAFF
J: TRBJ1-1; length: 14; V: TRBV4-3; CDR3: CASTSTGDDTEAFF
J: TRBJ2-7; length: 14; V: TRBV7-2; CDR3: CASSYQGGLYEQYF
J: TRBJ1-1; length: 14; V: TRBV9; CDR3: CASSVRGSKTEAFF
J: TRBJ1-5; length: 13; V: TRBV25-1; CDR3: CASRGRVDQPQHF
J: TRBJ1-2; length: 13; V: TRBV2; CDR3: CASRGQGRDGYTF
J: TRBJ2-3; length: 16; V: TRBV7-2; CDR3: CASSFPLASGTDTQYF
J: TRBJ1-1; length: 15; V: TRBV19; CDR3: CASSMGREWDTEAFF
J: TRBJ2-1; length: 16; V: TRBV10-1; CDR3: CASSSRDSFLYNEQFF
J: TRBJ2-5; length: 15; V: TRBV7-9; CDR3: CASSLVGGAGETQYF
J: TRBJ1-1; length: 14; V: TRBV7-9; CDR3: CASSLIDRNTEAFF
J: TRBJ2-2; length: 16; V: TRBV27; CDR3: CASNRLPRFEAGELFF
J: TRBJ2-5; length: 15; V: TRBV29-1; CDR3: CSVEWSGDFKETQYF
J: TRBJ2-7; length: 13; V: TRBV6-1; CDR3: CVLGKRGSYEQYF
J: TRBJ1-5; length: 15; V: TRBV6-6; CDR3: CASSYGQGGNQPQHF
J: .; length: 15; V: TRBV4-1; CDR3: CASSQASTSAYEQYF
J: TRBJ2-7; length: 16; V: TRBV27; CDR3: CASSLSRGPTSYEQYF
J: TRBJ1-6; length: 16; V: TRBV7-7; CDR3: CASRPGDRGDNSPLHF
J: TRBJ1-1; length: 14; V: TRBV6-5; CDR3: CASSWAGRNTEAFF
J: TRBJ1-2; length: 15; V: TRBV9; CDR3: CASSVRDRGWGGYTF
J: TRBJ1-4; length: 15; V: TRBV19; CDR3: CASSIATGINEKLFF
J: TRBJ1-5; length: 13; V: TRBV6-5; CDR3: CASSSPSQQPQHF
J: TRBJ1-4; length: 13; V: TRBV11-1; CDR3: CASSLDRGEKLFF
J: TRBJ1-2; length: 14; V: TRBV2; CDR3: CASIPGQGNYGYTF
J: TRBJ1-3; length: 14; V: TRBV6-1; CDR3: CASSTRDSGNTIYF
J: TRBJ2-7; length: 14; V: TRBV5-1; CDR3: CASSFSTGGYEQYF
J: TRBJ2-4; length: 18; V: TRBV4-1; CDR3: CASSQGLAGGRAKNIQYF
J: TRBJ2-1; length: 14; V: TRBV27; CDR3: CASSLLAGQVGPIF
J: TRBJ1-2; length: 14; V: TRBV2; CDR3: CASSDQGAGYGYTF
J: TRBJ2-7; length: 16; V: TRBV7-9; CDR3: CASSLDAGASSYEQYF
J: TRBJ1-4; length: 17; V: TRBV7-9; CDR3: CASSLGTDFATNEKLFF
J: TRBJ2-5; length: 14; V: TRBV7-2; CDR3: CASSLGGSLETQYF
J: TRBJ1-5; length: 14; V: TRBV7-8; CDR3: CASSFRVSNQPQHF
J: TRBJ1-1; length: 17; V: TRBV7-2; CDR3: CASSRWDSYAMNTEAFF
J: TRBJ2-4; length: 13; V: TRBV5-1; CDR3: CASSLYEVDIQYF
J: TRBJ1-5; length: 16; V: TRBV19; CDR3: CASSIRGSLSNQPQHF
J: TRBJ2-7; length: 16; V: TRBV6-5; CDR3: CASSFLTSGGFYEQYF
J: TRBJ2-1; length: 16; V: TRBV10-3; CDR3: CAISEPARTGDNEQFF
J: TRBJ1-2; length: 15; V: TRBV6-4; CDR3: CASRDDRGPTIGYTF
J: TRBJ1-5; length: 14; V: TRBV18; CDR3: CASSELEANQPQHF
J: TRBJ1-3; length: 17; V: TRBV7-9; CDR3: CASSHPALSGDGNTIYF
J: TRBJ2-5; length: 15; V: TRBV6-6; CDR3: CASSDQGGGAETQYF
J: TRBJ1-2; length: 14; V: TRBV7-9; CDR3: CASSREGGAEGYTF
J: .; length: 13; V: TRBV6-1; CDR3: CASSGDISYEQYF
J: TRBJ1-1; length: 14; V: TRBV6-5; CDR3: CASSYMGQENEAFF
J: TRBJ1-2; length: 11; V: TRBV7-8; CDR3: CASSSRSGYTF
J: TRBJ1-2; length: 13; V: TRBV7-9; CDR3: CASSLKTGEGYTF
J: TRBJ1-1; length: 14; V: TRBV2; CDR3: CASTEDRGQPEAFF
J: TRBJ1-1; length: 15; V: TRBV6-1; CDR3: CASSVIASGGTEAFF
J: TRBJ1-1; length: 15; V: TRBV5-5; CDR3: CASSNPTGGVTEAFF
J: TRBJ2-7; length: 15; V: TRBV6-6; CDR3: CASSPGEGMPRVQYF
J: TRBJ1-5; length: 15; V: TRBV2; CDR3: CASSGDRVGNQPQHF
J: TRBJ2-3; length: 16; V: TRBV27; CDR3: CASSLRGTSRTDTQYF
J: TRBJ2-3; length: 14; V: TRBV9; CDR3: CASSVSGGTDTQYF
J: TRBJ1-6; length: 15; V: TRBV7-2; CDR3: CASSFRGPNNSPLHF